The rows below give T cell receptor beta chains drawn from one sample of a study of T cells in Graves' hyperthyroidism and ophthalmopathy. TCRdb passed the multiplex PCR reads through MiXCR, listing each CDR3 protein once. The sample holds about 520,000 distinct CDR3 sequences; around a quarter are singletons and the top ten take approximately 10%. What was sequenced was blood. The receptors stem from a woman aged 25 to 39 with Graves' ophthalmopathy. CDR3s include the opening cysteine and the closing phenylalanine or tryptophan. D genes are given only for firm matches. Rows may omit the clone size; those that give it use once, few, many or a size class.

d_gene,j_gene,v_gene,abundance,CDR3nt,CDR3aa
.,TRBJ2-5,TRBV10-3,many,TGTGCCATCAGTGAGTCGAAAAGGGGGAGCGGAACGTACCAAGAGACCCAGTACTTC,CAISESKRGSGTYQETQYF
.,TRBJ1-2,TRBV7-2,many,TGTGCCAGCAGCTTCCCAGGGGCTTCCGGGGCTGGCTACACCTTC,CASSFPGASGAGYTF
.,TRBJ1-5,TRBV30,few,TGTGCCTGGATCAACCCAACACGGGTAATGGGTCAGCCCCAGCATTTT,CAWINPTRVMGQPQHF
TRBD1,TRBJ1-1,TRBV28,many,TGTGCCAGCAGTTCACCGGGACAGGGGAAGGAGGCTTTCTTT,CASSSPGQGKEAFF
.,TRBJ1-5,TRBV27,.,TGTGCCAGCAGTTTATCCCCCGACCGGGCGAGGTGGAGCAATCAGCCCCAGCATTTT,CASSLSPDRARWSNQPQHF
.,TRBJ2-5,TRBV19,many,TGTGCCAGTAGTCCTAGTTTTGGGGACGACCAAGAGACCCAGTACTTC,CASSPSFGDDQETQYF
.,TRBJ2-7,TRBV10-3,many,TGTGCCATCAGCCTTGGCCCCTTGGACGGACCGGCGGGTTATGGGGAGCAGTACTTC,CAISLGPLDGPAGYGEQYF
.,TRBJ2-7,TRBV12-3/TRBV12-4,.,TGTGCCAGCAGCCCAGGAATAGGGGGCTCCTACGAGCAGTACTTC,CASSPGIGGSYEQYF
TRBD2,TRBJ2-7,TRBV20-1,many,TGCAGTGCTCCTTTAGCGGGGGGCGGTTACGAGCAGTACTTC,CSAPLAGGGYEQYF
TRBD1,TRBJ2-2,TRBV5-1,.,TGCGCCAGCAGCTCGAGGACAGGGCAAGGGGAGCTGTTTTTT,CASSSRTGQGELFF
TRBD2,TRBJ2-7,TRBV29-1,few,TGCAGCGTTGGGTCGGGACTAGCGGGAGGATACTACGAGCAGTACTTC,CSVGSGLAGGYYEQYF
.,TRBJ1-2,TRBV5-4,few,TGTGCCAGCAGCTTGCCCGGGCCCGGGCGGAGAAGGTATGGCTACACCTTC,CASSLPGPGRRRYGYTF
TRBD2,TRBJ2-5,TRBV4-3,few,TGCGCCAGCAGCCAAGCCGGGACTAGAGGGGAGACCCAGTACTTC,CASSQAGTRGETQYF
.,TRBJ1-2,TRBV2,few,TGTGCCAGCAAAGCTATCCCTAACTATGGCTACACCTTC,CASKAIPNYGYTF
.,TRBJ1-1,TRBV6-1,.,TGTGCCAGCAGTCCCCGGGGGGGTAGGGCTTTCTTT,CASSPRGGRAFF
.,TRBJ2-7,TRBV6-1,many,TGTGCCATCAGGGGACGTATCTACGAGCAGTACTTC,CAIRGRIYEQYF
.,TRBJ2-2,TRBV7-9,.,TGTGCCAGCAGGGAGGGACCCGGGGAGCTGTTTTTT,CASREGPGELFF
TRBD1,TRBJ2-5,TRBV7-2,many,TGTGCCAGCAGGTACAGGGGGCCCCAAGAGACCCAGTACTTC,CASRYRGPQETQYF
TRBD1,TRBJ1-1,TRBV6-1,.,TGTGCCAGCAGTCAGGGTCCGACAGGGTGGAACACTGAAGCTTTCTTT,CASSQGPTGWNTEAFF
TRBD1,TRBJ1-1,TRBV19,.,TGTGCCAGTAGTCCAGGACAGGGGCGGACGAACACTGAAGCTTTCTTT,CASSPGQGRTNTEAFF